These T cell receptor beta chains were read from a single sample in a study of blood T cell repertoires in COVID-19. Clones were read by immunoSEQ multiplex PCR, and TCRdb kept only the in-frame ones, dropping some. The table records about 350,000 clones, roughly nine tenths of them present only once. The specimen sequenced was peripheral blood. The receptors stem from a woman aged 60-70 years with COVID-19, enrolled during active disease. CDR3s leave out the opening cysteine and the closing phenylalanine or tryptophan. A D gene is named only where the DNA matches it firmly.

d_call v_call cdr3_aa
TRBD1 TRBV29-1 SVEQGEAHGYT
TRBD1 TRBV24-1 ATTLAGGEGSVEQF
TRBD1 TRBV4-1 ASSQVRQGGTDTQY
. TRBV28 ASTLGGRASTDTQY
. TRBV18 ASSPTSGREKLF
TRBD1 TRBV4-2 ASSQVGTDFEAF
. TRBV6-5 ASSYVGRVRDSPLH
. TRBV4-1 ASSRGGATNEKLF
. TRBV19 ASSLRSPTQPQH
TRBD2 TRBV3-1/TRBV3-2 ASRTRGGHNNEQF
TRBD1 TRBV7-9 ASSPGQGIHEQY
. TRBV28 ASSLLRTEAF
TRBD2 TRBV25-1 ASSRSGGPPGETQY
TRBD2 TRBV27 ASGRAGGVSDTQY
TRBD2 TRBV6-5 ASRVSGGFDNEQF
TRBD2 TRBV15 ATSRDSGVFETQY
TRBD1 TRBV24-1 ATSDARQGKVQPQH
TRBD1 TRBV5-5 ASSLATQGGREKLF
. TRBV5-4 ASSFRGVNYGYT
TRBD1 TRBV6-5 ASSSDRTGYGYT
. TRBV19 ASRPPTGNTEAF
TRBD1 TRBV10-3 AISDGTGYQPQH
. TRBV19 ASSIVGAAEAF
TRBD2 TRBV27 ASSFPTSGGADTQY
. TRBV19 ASSPTGRGYEQY
TRBD1 TRBV18 ASSPGQGSYNEQF
TRBD1 TRBV19 ASSPFGDSSFGANVLT
. TRBV9 ASSPGTRNQPQH